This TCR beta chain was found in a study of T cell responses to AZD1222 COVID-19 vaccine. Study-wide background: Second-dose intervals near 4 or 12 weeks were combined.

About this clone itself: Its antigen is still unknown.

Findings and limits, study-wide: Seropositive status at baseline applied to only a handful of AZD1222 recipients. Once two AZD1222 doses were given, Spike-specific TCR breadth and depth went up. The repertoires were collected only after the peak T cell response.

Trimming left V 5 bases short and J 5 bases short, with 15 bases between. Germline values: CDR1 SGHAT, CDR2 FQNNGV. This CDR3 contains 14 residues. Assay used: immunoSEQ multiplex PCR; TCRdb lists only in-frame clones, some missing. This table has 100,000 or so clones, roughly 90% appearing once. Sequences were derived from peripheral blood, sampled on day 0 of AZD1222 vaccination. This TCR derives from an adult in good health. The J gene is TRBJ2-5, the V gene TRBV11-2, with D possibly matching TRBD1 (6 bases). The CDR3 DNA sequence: TGTGCCAGCAGCAAGGGGGTGGTCCCGGAGACCCAGTACTTC. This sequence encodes CASSKGVVPETQYF.